The 26 T cell receptor beta chains below were found in one sample sequenced in a study of human T cells and chemical hapten exposure. MiXCR was run by TCRdb on the RACE reads, yielding one entry per CDR3 protein. The profile covers under 450,000 distinct CDR3 sequences, with over 6% appearing a single time and under 7% taken by the ten largest. As for time point: patch test 2, 6 weeks after DPC sensitization. Treatment reported: therapeutic diphenylcyclopropenone sensitization with weekly scalp DPC. The sample consisted of whole blood, taken in connection with sensitization to the hapten diphenylcyclopropenone (DPC). The source is a woman aged 18-29 years with alopecia areata. Some clones in this sample may be carry-over from other donors' samples.

Ten or more counts support this clonotype. The gene calls are TRBV12-3 or TRBV12-4 and TRBJ1-1, with D possibly being TRBD1 (6 bases). The CDR3 sequence is 13 residues long. Trimming cost V 5 bases and J 4 bases, with 11 bases left between them. CDR3 in DNA: TGTGCCAGCAGTCCTGGGGGCCGCACTGAAGCTTTCTTT. The encoded protein is CASSPGGRTEAFF.

This clonotype has more than one count but fewer than ten. V gene TRBV6-5 combines with J gene TRBJ1-5, with D hard to call. The CDR3 has 14 amino acids. The germline V and J ends were trimmed by 4 bases and 4 bases, with 11 bases remaining between them. CDR1 and CDR2 (germline): MNHEY, SVGAGI. CDR3 DNA: TGTGCCAGCAGTTTTGACGAAGTAAATCAGCCCCAGCATTTT. Translation: CASSFDEVNQPQHF.

The rearrangement uses TRBV7-2 and TRBJ2-5; D is unresolved. V lost 2 bases and J lost 4, with 14 bases in between. The germline V gene encodes CDR1 SGHTA and CDR2 FQGNSA. The length of the CDR3 is 15 residues. The CDR3 DNA sequence: TGTGCCAGCAGCTTACTCGTCGGTCTAGGAGAGACCCAGTACTTC. Protein sequence: CASSLLVGLGETQYF.

This clonotype was observed a few times. This chain joins TRBV11-2 and TRBJ2-7, with TRBD1 matching over 9 bases. The J segment lost 2 bases and the V segment lost 5 bases, leaving 4 bases of the junction unmatched. The CDR3 extends over 14 amino acids. The germline V gene encodes CDR1 SGHAT and CDR2 FQNNGV. The CDR3 DNA reads TGTGCCAGCAGCGCGCGGGACAGGGCCTACGAGCAGTACTTC. Protein sequence: CASSARDRAYEQYF.

This clonotype was seen repeatedly, ten times or more. The V gene is TRBV28, the J gene TRBJ1-2; a weak D match, TRBD1 (6 bases). There are 17 residues in the CDR3. The V end was cut by 4 bases, the J end by 2 bases, with 20 bases between. Germline-derived CDR1 and CDR2 are MDHEN and SYDVKM. CDR3 in amino acids: CASSSPRGLKGNYGYTF. CDR3 coding DNA: TGTGCCAGCAGTTCCCCCCGGGGGCTAAAGGGCAACTATGGCTACACCTTC.

This clonotype has only a few counts. The rearrangement links TRBV5-4 to TRBJ2-7; no definite D call. Germline CDR1 reads SGHNT; CDR2 reads YYREEE (reference sequence). V shed 9 bases and J shed 2 bases, with 9 bases lying between them. The CDR3 is made up of 11 amino acids. CDR3 region: CAMRPPYEQYF. The CDR3 DNA reads as TGTGCCATGCGCCCCCCCTACGAGCAGTACTTC.

The chain employs TRBV12-3 or TRBV12-4 and TRBJ1-1; tentatively, D is TRBD1 (5 bases). V lost 5 bases and J lost 1, with 11 bases in between. This CDR3 comprises 14 residues. CDR3 in DNA: TGTGCCAGCAGTGGCCGTGGGGGGAACACTGAAGCTTTCTTT. As protein: CASSGRGGNTEAFF.

This clonotype has a count of ten or more. The chain combines TRBV20-1 with TRBJ1-5; TRBD1 might be the D (6 bases). Trimming took off 4 bases at V and 7 bases at J, with 20 bases between the two ends. The CDR3 is 15 amino acids. The germline gives CDR1 DFQATT, CDR2 SNEGSKA (reference sequence). Here the CDR3 DNA reads TGCAGTGCTAAGACAACAGGGTTAGCAAGGCAGCCCCAGCATTTT. As protein: CSAKTTGLARQPQHF.

Details on this clonotype: At one end the junction does not follow the germline gene, possibly because of a read error. V is TRBV20-1 and J is TRBJ2-7; D gene uncertain. The CDR3 extends over 12 amino acids. Per the germline V gene, CDR1 is DFQATT and CDR2 is SNEGSKA (reference sequence). This CDR3 is CSARGPTYEQYF. CDR3 bases: TGCAGTGCCAGAGGACCGACCTACGAGCAGTACTTC.

This clonotype was recorded at least ten times. J is TRBJ2-2 and V is TRBV5-4; TRBD1 matches at 7 bases. The CDR3 spans 14 residues. The junction had 6 bases not matched to a gene; V was cut back by 5 bases and J by 5 bases. Germline V gene sequence: CDR1 SGHNT, CDR2 YYREEE (reference sequence). CDR3 amino acids: CASSFSQGTGELFF. In nucleotides, the CDR3 is TGTGCCAGCAGTTTCTCACAGGGGACCGGGGAGCTGTTTTTT.

For the CDR3, the DNA is TGTGCCAGCAGCTTGGACAGTACGCGCTCACCCCTCCACTTT. Translating it yields CASSLDSTRSPLHF. The rearrangement uses TRBV5-4 and TRBJ1-6, with D hard to call. The V gene lost 0 bases and the J gene lost 10 bases, with 11 bases spanning the gap. Per the germline V gene, CDR1 is SGHNT and CDR2 is YYREEE (reference sequence). The CDR3 is 14 residues long.

In this sample, this clonotype turned up many times. The genes are TRBV20-1 and TRBJ1-3; no firm D call. CDR1 is DFQATT and CDR2 is SNEGSKA in the germline V gene (reference sequence). This CDR3 has 12 residues. Trimming pared 0 bases from V and 2 bases from J, leaving 2 bases between. The CDR3: CSARDPGNTIYF. CDR3 nucleotide sequence: TGCAGTGCTAGAGACCCTGGAAACACCATATATTTT.

There are many counts of this clonotype. The rearrangement joins TRBV12-3 or TRBV12-4 to TRBJ1-6, with TRBD1 matching over 9 bases. V was pared by 5 bases and J by 7 bases, with 6 bases of the junction left unmatched. This CDR3 has 15 amino acids. The CDR3 DNA reads as TGTGCCAGCAGTCCCCGACAGGGGGAAAATTCACCCCTCCACTTT. This sequence encodes CASSPRQGENSPLHF.

This clonotype has at least ten counts. The chain couples TRBV11-3 to TRBJ2-1; 12 bases are shared with TRBD2. This CDR3 comprises 16 residues. CDR1 and CDR2 from the germline V gene are SGHNT and YENEEA. V lost 4 bases and J lost 5; bases outside the gene matches: 6. CDR3 in amino acids: CASSSRTSGVNNEQFF. Here the CDR3 DNA reads TGTGCCAGCAGCTCGCGGACTAGCGGGGTCAACAATGAGCAGTTCTTC.

This clonotype showed up just a few times. The junction departs from germline at one end; a sequencing error may be responsible. The gene calls are TRBV6-5 and TRBJ2-7; 9 bases line up with TRBD1. Germline V lookup: CDR1 MNHEY, CDR2 SVGAGI. The CDR3 sequence is 14 residues long. Here the CDR3 DNA reads TGTGCCAGCAGTTACTCGACAGGGGGGTACGAGCAGTACTTT. It is translated as CASSYSTGGYEQYF.

The chain combines TRBV6-6 with TRBJ1-2; weak D call: TRBD1 (5 bases). V lost 2 bases to trimming and J lost 5 bases, with 24 bases between them. Looked up from germline, CDR1 is MNHNY and CDR2 is SVGAGI (reference sequence). This CDR3 has 18 residues. DNA of the CDR3: TGTGCCAGCAGTTACGGTGCAGGGTCCCCCCGGTCGGGTTATGGCTACACCTTC. Amino acids: CASSYGAGSPRSGYGYTF.

This chain links TRBV23-1 with TRBJ2-5; TRBD2 agrees at 7 bases. TRBV23-1 is treated as an ORF (open reading frame) with a function not yet certain. V was pared by 6 bases and J by 7 bases, with 14 bases of the junction left unmatched. The CDR3 sequence is 15 residues long. The CDR3, as DNA: TGCGCCAGCAGCGCCGGGACTACGGTGATTGGGACCCAGTACTTC. Its protein product is CASSAGTTVIGTQYF.

This clonotype showed up just a few times. The rearrangement joins TRBV29-1 to TRBJ2-1; TRBD1 matches 7 bases. Germline assignment: CDR1 SQVTM and CDR2 ANQGSEA. The CDR3 consists of 13 residues. Trimming took 3 bases from V and 6 from J; bases not matched to a gene: 5. CDR3 loop: CSVETGQPNEQFF. CDR3 DNA sequence: TGCAGCGTTGAGACAGGGCAACCCAATGAGCAGTTCTTC.

The table lists this clonotype with many counts. J is TRBJ1-3 and V is TRBV2, with D perhaps TRBD1 (5 bases). The V and J ends lost 1 base and 0 bases respectively, with 10 bases between them. The CDR3 is made up of 16 amino acids. Germline loops: CDR1 SNHLY, CDR2 FYNNEI. The DNA for the CDR3 is TGTGCCAGCAGTGAAGTTACAGGTAGCTCTGGAAACACCATATATTTT. It is translated as CASSEVTGSSGNTIYF.

A few counts support this clonotype. The chain joins TRBV6-1 to TRBJ2-3; D call uncertain. Germline V lookup: CDR1 MNHNS, CDR2 SASEGT. Trimming took 4 bases from V and 2 from J, leaving 10 bases between them. This CDR3 region has 14 residues. CDR3 sequence: CASSVFKLTDTQYF. In DNA, the CDR3 is TGTGCCAGCAGTGTGTTCAAACTCACAGATACGCAGTATTTT.

The V gene is TRBV20-1, the J gene TRBJ2-3, with TRBD2 matching 8 bases. Germline V CDR1 and CDR2: DFQATT, SNEGSKA (reference sequence). V shed 5 bases, J shed 0 bases, and the junction held 16 bases outside the gene matches. The CDR3 totals 18 residues. CDR3: CSAARTSGGPTSTDTQYF. CDR3 DNA sequence: TGCAGTGCTGCGAGGACAAGCGGGGGACCTACTAGCACAGATACGCAGTATTTT.

This clonotype was counted between two and nine times. The rearrangement uses TRBV4-3 and TRBJ2-5; D not resolved. The CDR3 runs 14 residues. V lost 3 bases, J lost 2 bases, and 10 bases lay in between. In germline, CDR1 is LGHNA, CDR2 YSLEER. CDR3 loop: CASSQAGTQETQYF. The CDR3 DNA is TGCGCCAGCAGCCAGGCAGGTACACAAGAGACCCAGTACTTC.

This clonotype occurred a few times. V usage is TRBV5-6 and J usage is TRBJ2-5; D gene ambiguous. Looked up from germline, CDR1 is SGHDT and CDR2 is YYEEEE. This CDR3 region has 15 residues. V dropped 2 bases and J dropped 1 base, with 12 bases sitting between them. CDR3 sequence: CASSFGVLAQETQYF. In nucleotides, the CDR3 is TGTGCCAGCAGCTTTGGGGTATTGGCCCAAGAGACCCAGTACTTC.

Note on this clonotype: A much larger clone is a single base away; this may be a read error. V and J are TRBV6-5 and TRBJ1-2; D unresolved. Germline V gene lookup returns CDR1 MNHEY and CDR2 SVGAGI. This CDR3 is 16 amino acids long. Trimming shortened V by 0 bases and J by 4 bases, and 15 bases separated the two germline ends. The DNA of the CDR3 is TGTGCCAGCAGTTACTCTTCGGCGGCGGCTATCTATGGCTACACCTTC. Its translation is CASSYSSAAAIYGYTF.

There are many counts of this clonotype. The chain couples TRBV7-2 to TRBJ1-2; TRBD1 might be the D (5 bases). V was shortened by 1 base and J by 7 bases, with 10 bases between the two germline ends. The CDR3 is 13 residues long. Germline V CDR1 and CDR2: SGHTA, FQGNSA. The CDR3 loop reads CASSLGGTSGYTF. The CDR3 nucleotides read TGTGCCAGCAGCTTAGGAGGGACGAGTGGCTACACCTTC.

The V call is TRBV7-9, the J call TRBJ1-1, with D possibly TRBD1 on 6 matching bases. The ends were cut back, 4 bases at V and 4 bases at J, with 10 bases in the middle. CDR3 length: 13 residues. Germline assignment: CDR1 SEHNR and CDR2 FQNEAQ (reference sequence). CDR3 loop: CASSSKGVTEAFF. The CDR3 bases are TGTGCCAGCAGCTCTAAGGGGGTCACTGAAGCTTTCTTT.